This TCR beta chain was captured in a study of cytomegalovirus exposure and HLA in healthy donors. Study outcomes and limitations: The study put 150 to 200 TCR beta chains on its list as cytomegalovirus-associated. Presence/absence comparisons presumed near-even sequencing depth among donors.

This PCR relied on a set of 60 Vbeta primers and 13 Jbeta primers. The data were produced by immunoSEQ multiplex PCR, yet TCRdb's version contains in-frame clones alone and is incomplete. The sample records 120,000 to 150,000 clones, 73% being singletons. As for this clone: Its antigen is not identified.

V lost 2 bases and J lost 4; bases outside the gene matches: 7. Germline V gene sequence: CDR1 MDHEN, CDR2 SYDVKM. The CDR3 is 16 residues long. This sequence joins TRBV28 and TRBJ2-5, with 10 nucleotides matching TRBD1. Sequences were obtained from PBMCs. This TCR was recovered from a woman in her late teens or twenties in good health and CMV-seronegative. The CDR3 protein is CASSLARQGARETQYF. In nucleotides, the CDR3 is TGTGCCAGCAGTTTAGCGAGACAGGGGGCTCGAGAGACCCAGTACTTC.